This T cell receptor beta chain was recovered during a study of cytomegalovirus exposure and HLA in healthy donors (dated by TCRdb to the late 2010s). Background on the whole study: An earlier analysis of several hundred of the donors reported 276 Gb of sequence data and some 110 million unique TCR beta sequences obtained from around 180 million T cells. An early release covering 500 to 750 HLA-typed donors comprised roughly 300 gigabases of sequencing data and roughly 86 million unique TCR sequences. Of the roughly 400 genotyped donors, approximately 80% fell in the genetic ancestry cluster associated with self-reported Caucasian donors. The aim of the study was to test whether cataloging public T cell receptors could identify signatures of past pathogen exposure. Using immunosequencing, the study profiled T cell repertoires from fewer than 850 subjects and related those repertoires to cytomegalovirus serostatus. Besides the first cohort of around 700 subjects, a separate validation cohort made up of 120 different subjects was used. To predict cytomegalovirus infection status, the study brought together high-throughput TCR immunosequencing, statistical association of individual TCRs with disease status, and machine learning. In a later analysis, previously published TCR beta repertoires from fewer than 750 donors were re-analyzed and high-resolution HLA genotyping was added so that TCR occurrence patterns could be studied. In the later analysis, no new phenotypic data were used to find candidate immune exposures; instead, reliance was placed on TCR beta sequences and their occurrence across donors. To decide whether each TCR beta V gene segment behaved as functional or pseudogenic, an earlier analysis of some 570 of the donors relied on high-throughput TCR beta sequencing. Alongside the repertoire data, information on donor age, sex, ethnicity and CMV serostatus was compiled. A later genetic analysis took genome-wide SNP genotypes for 398 of the 666 donors and used that subset as a discovery cohort. All discovery cohort repertoires had been generated using a single sequencing platform. Class I and class II HLA loci were covered by the typing at four-digit resolution. The number of typed donors differed by locus: roughly 629-640 for A, B, C, DRB1 and DQB1; some 540 for DQA1; about 600 for DPA1; and around 490 for DPB1. Several DR-DQ haplotypes were handled as single units for association and clustering because linkage in the cohort was strong. Across 300 to 500 genotyped donors of the cohort, an average of about 220,000 unique TCR beta nucleotide sequences per donor were sequenced, and roughly 17% of those sequences were non-productive.

Library generation was performed with the immunoSEQ multiplex PCR assay. For the multiplex PCR, a mixture combining 60 forward primers for TCR Vbeta segments and 13 reverse primers for TCR Jbeta segments was used. The CDR3 region of rearranged TCR beta genes was amplified from genomic DNA with a multiplex PCR assay. The Illumina HiSeq System was used to sequence the amplified TCR beta libraries as 87-base-pair reads. As for the original processing: A later analysis tallied about 77 million unique TCR beta chains across the 666 repertoires, and about 12 million of those chains were shared by two or more donors. Raw reads were error-corrected and collapsed into unique sequences with a nearest-neighbor algorithm that merged closely related sequences to remove PCR and sequencing errors. V, D and J gene segments were assigned by aligning CDR3 sequences to IMGT reference sequences. For a sequence to be retained, a match of at least six nucleotides to both a V gene segment and a J gene segment was required. A rearrangement was called productive if the CDR3 had no stop codons and remained in frame with V and J, and every other rearrangement was called non-productive. CDR3 was defined according to IMGT convention as the region running from the second conserved V-encoded cysteine to the conserved J-encoded phenylalanine. Sequences without an unambiguous match to a single V gene segment were excluded from the earlier analysis of 587 of the donors. An earlier analysis of 450 to 650 of the donors called V segments functional above 56.7% productive rearrangements and segregating when the between-donor standard deviation exceeded 5%. To diagnose cytomegalovirus status from the catalog of TCR beta chain sequences, a statistical classification framework was built. V and J gene assignment, in a later analysis, came from comparing TCR nucleotide sequences with IMGT/GENE-DB human TR gene sequences. A later analysis assigned CDR3 sequences and most-parsimonious VDJ recombination scenarios with the TCRdist pipeline. In a later analysis, every TCR beta chain was defined by the combination of its CDR3 amino acid sequence and its V-gene family, and reads without a unique V-gene family were dropped. To address suspected cross-contamination and a sequencing artifact, a later analysis removed around 590 highly shared, low-generation-probability nucleotide sequences. A later analysis calculated a clonal expansion index for each public chain from normalized within-repertoire ranks of inferred template counts. In a later analysis, generation probabilities were computed with a VDJ recombination model fitted to out-of-frame rearrangements, and the resulting probabilities were checked against IGoR. Hypergeometric tests were used in a later analysis to score TCR-TCR, TCR-HLA and TCR-CMV co-occurrence, with a repertoire-size bias correction applied to the TCR pairs. A later analysis estimated false discovery rates by permuting HLA or CMV assignments 20 times. In a later analysis, co-occurring TCRs were grouped using DBSCAN, and TCRdist sequence similarity was added for clustering within HLA-allele-positive subsets. For co-occurrence clustering, repertoires with fewer than 30,000 or more than 120,000 public chains were excluded, along with 4 to 6 repertoires with anomalous nucleotide sharing. Held by TCRdb, this immuneACCESS table contains in-frame sequences only and omits some clones. Under half of the omission traces to an unresolved V gene where checked; the cause of the rest is unknown. V and J calls plus clone size are reproduced from that table; the DNA served to infer D and trimming. This sample gives about 130,000 clones in total; about 78% of them show up just once. Of the sample, 1% to 1.5% falls within the top ten clones.

What the authors observed across the whole study: An association between a missense DCLRE1C variant and V-gene and J-gene trimming of TCR beta chains was found in a later genetic analysis and replicated in an independent cohort. Because counts were too low, seventeen rarely observed V segments, including chromosome 9 orphons, were left out of the earlier analysis of 500 to 650 of the donors. A later genetic analysis reported fewer N-insertions in productive TCRs among donors in an Asian-associated ancestry cluster than the roughly 700-donor mean. Presence/absence analyses assumed roughly uniform sequencing depth across donors, an assumption that may not hold. Because HLA typing was missing for some donors at each locus, association tests included only the typed subset. Correlated functional status among segregating V segments might be attributable to linkage disequilibrium, but an unknown experimental factor could not be ruled out. In vitro tests confirmed that a few of the cytomegalovirus-associated TCR beta chains recognize cytomegalovirus antigens. Across donors, most TCR sequences were observed very rarely, whereas some public TCRs were present in many individuals. In the study, approximately 160 TCR beta chains were listed as associated with cytomegalovirus. A cluster of highly shared sequence variants was judged likely to represent a technical artifact of the sequencing pipeline. Most CMV-associated TCR beta chains appeared to be HLA-restricted in a later analysis, and the HLA associations seemed to be driven largely by CMV exposure. At a false discovery rate of 0.05, a later analysis linked 15,000 to 20,000 TCR beta sequences to specific HLA alleles. A further reported finding was that TCR beta sequences accurately predicted the HLA-A and HLA-B alleles for most subjects in the first cohort. In this cohort, only TCR beta chains were sequenced, and detectable features were limited by the absence of alpha or paired-chain data. A later analysis found that TCR association rates varied across HLA loci, with DRB1 alleles showing the most associated TCRs and HLA-C alleles the fewest. When HLA alleles, especially DR and DQ, strongly co-occurred, TCR associations were difficult to assign to individual alleles. According to the authors, the approach could potentially be generalized to other disease states and immunological phenotypes. Several of the top co-occurrence clusters appeared to be linked to parvovirus B19, influenza, CMV and Epstein-Barr virus, according to a later analysis. Cytomegalovirus status was reported to be diagnosed by the classifier with high specificity and sensitivity in both the original and validation cohorts. In an earlier analysis of roughly 500 of the donors, most TCR beta V segments appeared in productive rearrangements about 87% or about 30% of the time, broadly matching IMGT annotations. In a later analysis, HLA-associated TCR beta chains were found to be more clonally expanded and to have lower generation probabilities than equally common non-associated chains. For the cohort, immune exposure information was limited to CMV serostatus.

Regarding this clone: It lacks a known antigen. Nothing much larger sits one base from this clone, and base qualities are not available.

In total, 600 or so healthy bone marrow donors made up the cohort. At the time of sampling, all cohort members were nominally healthy, though unrecorded immune exposures were likely present. The donor tested CMV seronegative and was one of the 352 seronegative cohort members. A peripheral blood sample was provided by each donor, and peripheral blood mononuclear cells were used for TCR beta sequencing. Genomic DNA extraction from the blood cell samples was performed with the Qiagen DNeasy Blood Extraction Kit. Sample: PBMCs. The source of this sequence is a man over 45 in good health and CMV-seronegative.

The CDR3: CASGRATNEKLFF. Here is the DNA: TGCGCCAGTGGCAGGGCAACTAATGAAAAACTGTTTTTT. The chain is encoded by TRBV5-1 joined to TRBJ1-4; 5 matching bases give a weak D call of TRBD1. Based on the germline V gene, the CDR1 and CDR2 sequences are SGHRS and YFSETQ. From the cysteine up to the phenylalanine, the CDR3 has a length of 13 residues. Only the CDR3 portion is preserved as DNA: 39 bases, with reading frame beginning at the first base. V drops 8 bases and J drops 0 bases, leaving 8 bases in between.